Listed here is a single TCR beta chain. The sample comes from a study of T cell changes during pregnancy in multiple sclerosis. Measured with immunoSEQ multiplex PCR; TCRdb has only the in-frame clones, and not every one. The data hold 40,000 or so clones, with roughly 87% observed a single time. The length of the CDR3 is 14 residues. Trimming stripped 4 bases from V and 0 bases from J, with 10 bases between. Germline V gives CDR1 SGHRS, CDR2 YFSETQ. This clonotype was obtained from a female donor with multiple sclerosis, enrolled in a pregnancy study. This specimen was CD4+ T cells from peripheral blood mononuclear cells, taken in the first trimester of pregnancy. The chain links TRBV5-1 to TRBJ2-5; unclear D gene. The CDR3 nucleotides are TGCGCCAGCAGCCCGACAAGGTACCAAGAGACCCAGTACTTC. Residues: CASSPTRYQETQYF.